The subject of this entry is one TCR beta chain. Its antigen remains undetermined. No much larger clone exists at a distance of one base, and base qualities are not known. This record belongs to a study of cytotoxic CD8 clonotypes in ibrutinib-treated CLL (dated by TCRdb to the early 2020s). The study in broad terms: The cohort had 11 relapsed/refractory and around 16 treatment-naive patients; 17 were IGHV unmutated. Every sample from remission and from progressive disease was obtained while the patients were still on ibrutinib. On average, each sample yielded approximately 250,000 productive templates and 85,000 to 95,000 productive rearrangements. Cryopreserved peripheral blood mononuclear cells were obtained prior to treatment, at the time of response, and at either disease progression or sustained remission. Partial responses were observed in roughly 24 patients and complete responses in 2; after a median follow-up of 68 months, remission was maintained in approximately 14 patients and progression was observed in approximately 12. Response samples were obtained after a median of 12 months of treatment, with a range of roughly 6 to 40 months. Of the 86 participants in the trial, roughly 25 had longitudinal samples available.

The goal of deep resolution MiSeq sequencing was a depth between 1 in 1 million and 1 in 200,000 T cells, and coverage averaged 10x per clonotype. The immunoSEQ hsTCRB Kit was used to generate the TCR beta libraries. The study's own analysis went as follows. The data were analyzed with ImmunoSEQ Analyzer and ImmunoSEQ Data Assistant, and V, D and J gene assignments followed IMGT definitions. Clonality, which ranges from 0 to 1, was calculated as one minus the normalized Shannon entropy of productive rearrangement frequencies. Only overrepresented clonotypes making up at least 0.05% of each patient's repertoire were included in the public clonotype analysis. Some 12 age-matched healthy donor repertoires from immuneACCESS served as clonality controls. In TCRdb, the immuneACCESS table is reduced to in-frame sequences with V and J assigned. These tables do not hold every clone; where another copy was compared, an unresolved V gene accounts for under half, and the others remain unexplained. Clonal size and the V and J genes are those of that table, whereas D and trimming came from the DNA. The sample table shows tens of thousands of clones, and over 60% are seen once. The top ten constitute around two fifths of the sample.

Interpreted using the paper, the time point label stands for: roughly 12 months on ibrutinib. For TCR beta library preparation, roughly 2 micrograms of genomic DNA were isolated from cryopreserved PBMCs. Longitudinal blood samples from CLL patients receiving ibrutinib monotherapy were subjected to high-throughput TCR beta sequencing. Patients were enrolled in a phase 2 open-label single-center ibrutinib monotherapy trial. There are 10 amino acids in the CDR3, from cysteine to phenylalanine inclusive. Only CDR3 DNA remains: 30 bases, in frame from the first base. The CDR1 and CDR2 encoded by the germline V gene (reference sequence) are DFQATT and SNEGSKA. Deletion took 6 bases off V and 5 bases off J, with a span of 7 bases between the germline ends. Study-wide findings and limitations: Public clonotypes were rare and either shrank or stayed stable during treatment, and the rise in clonality at ibrutinib response reflected expansion of private clonotypes. Baseline clonality exceeded that of age-matched healthy donors and correlated strongly with circulating CD8+ T-cell counts. Clonality rose at ibrutinib response, remained stable during sustained remission, and dropped back toward baseline at progression. Sampling times were not matched between patients in sustained remission and patients whose disease was progressing, and lymph node repertoires were not examined.

The V and J genes are TRBV20-1 and TRBJ2-5, with an unclear D gene assignment. The sequenced sample was PBMCs, obtained after 12 months of ibrutinib treatment. The origin of this receptor is a human donor with chronic lymphocytic leukemia. The CDR3 in this case is CSAYGETQYF. The DNA reads as follows: TGCAGTGCCTACGGGGAGACCCAGTACTTC.